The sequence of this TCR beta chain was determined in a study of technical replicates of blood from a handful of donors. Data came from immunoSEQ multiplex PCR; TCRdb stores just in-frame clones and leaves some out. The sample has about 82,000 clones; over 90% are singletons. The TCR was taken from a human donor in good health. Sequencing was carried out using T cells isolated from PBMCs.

The CDR3 bases are TGTGCCAGCAGCGTCCTAGGGGAGGGCGGGGAGCTGTTTTTT. Translated, it gives CASSVLGEGGELFF. J is TRBJ2-2 and V is TRBV9, with 7 bases matching TRBD2. Germline loops: CDR1 SGDLS, CDR2 YYNGEE. The CDR3 totals 14 residues. Trimming cost V 2 bases and J 7 bases; bases outside gene matches: 5.